The present T cell receptor (beta chain) was sequenced within a study of blood T cell repertoires in COVID-19. V lost 4 bases, J lost 6 bases, and 18 bases lay in between. The CDR3 totals 15 residues. Germline-derived CDR1 and CDR2 are LGHDT and YNNKEL (reference sequence). Produced via immunoSEQ multiplex PCR; TCRdb's table is partial and in-frame only. The data contain about 250,000 clones, 88% of them seen just once; the ten biggest clones take up around 3.1%. This clonotype was sampled from a woman in her forties who had been exposed to COVID-19. V and J are TRBV3-1 (or the pseudogene TRBV3-2) and TRBJ1-1; TRBD1 might be the D (5 bases). Input material: PBMCs or T cells enriched from blood (not recorded which). The CDR3 nucleotides are TGTGCCAGCAGCCGGCTCCGTGGGGCTTCGGCTGAAGCTTTCTTT. It translates to CASSRLRGASAEAFF.